This TCR beta chain was obtained from a study of PD-1 blockade in classical Hodgkin lymphoma (dated by TCRdb to the early 2020s). Broadly, across the study: Nivolumab dosing was 3 mg/kg intravenously every 2 weeks, continuing until either disease progression or unacceptable toxicity. The study used TCR beta sequencing and CyTOF to define a peripheral blood immune signature of response to PD-1 blockade in classical Hodgkin lymphoma. What the research found in general, with its limitations: Baseline TCR diversity was reported to be lower in newly diagnosed patients than in healthy donors, and even lower in relapsed/refractory patients. By C4D1, a significant rise was seen in CD4+ TCR diversity but not in CD8+ TCR diversity (p=0.0027 vs p=0.16), and the rise was most apparent among complete responders (p=0.02). Lower diversity was seen in patients whose nivolumab began less than 1 year after ASCT, and these patients were left out of later analyses so that immune reconstitution would not confound the results. The study was restricted to a single clinical trial cohort, and the causes of repertoire differences, possibly disease activity or prior therapy, were left undefined. Among trial patients, those achieving complete response had baseline diversity similar to that of newly diagnosed patients, while diversity was significantly lower in partial responders and progressors.

In light of the paper, this sample's time point label describes: cycle 1 day 1 (C1D1), immediately before nivolumab initiation. All trial patients had relapsed after autologous stem cell transplantation, with cohorts A, B and C differing in prior brentuximab vedotin exposure. The trial cohort was composed of about 53 patients with relapsed/refractory classical Hodgkin lymphoma, for whom complete response, partial response or progressive disease was recorded as best overall response. In the multi-cohort phase II CheckMate 205 trial, trial patients received single-agent nivolumab. An independent review committee assessed best overall response by applying the 2007 International Working Group response criteria. Trial PBMCs were obtained immediately prior to nivolumab initiation (C1D1) and on therapy at cycle 2 day 1 and cycle 4 day 1. Peripheral blood was collected in 8 mL Vacutainer Cell Preparation Tubes, from which PBMCs were isolated by centrifugation and then cryopreserved.

From the cysteine through the phenylalanine, the CDR3 covers 14 amino acids. Left in the record is the CDR3 DNA by itself, 42 bases read in frame from the first base. Reading the germline V gene gives CDR1 MGHRA and CDR2 YSYEKL. V is cut back by 0 bases and J by 5 bases, with 2 bases in the junction unmatched. Concerning this clone: Its antigen target is currently unknown. The input lacks base qualities; no much larger clone sits a single base away.

Genomic DNA was isolated using the Qiagen DNeasy kit from unsorted PBMCs as well as from negatively selected CD4+ and CD8+ fractions. TCR beta CDR3 regions were subjected to amplification by immunoSEQ multiplex PCR with primers that anneal to V and J segments. A synthetic immune receptor repertoire was used to minimize amplification bias, and any residual bias was removed computationally once sequencing was done. As for how the authors treated the data: Custom Python scripts were used to quantify repertoire diversity as the Shannon entropy index. Unsorted, CD4+ and CD8+ repertoires were examined separately, except in combined analyses, for which CD4+ and CD8+ sequences were merged in silico. Clonal expansion was defined as a frequency increase of at least 2-fold after treatment compared with C1D1, and clones undetected at baseline were assigned a pseudocount of 0.5. Singleton clones were defined as clones with 0 or 1 copy at C1D1, and non-singleton clones were defined as clones with 2 or more copies. By matching protein sequences in sorted samples from the same patient, clones expanded in unsorted samples were annotated as CD4+, CD8+ or unknown. Wilcoxon tests on paired samples were used to test changes in diversity from C1D1 to C4D1. TCRdb took over this immuneACCESS table, retaining in-frame rearrangements with V and J assigned. Such tables are incomplete; in checked studies, under half of the missing clones stem from an unresolved V gene, and the remainder is unexplained. Clone size and the V and J calls come from that table; the DNA yielded D and trimming. A total of some 39,000 clones appear in this sample, 88% of them only once. The top ten clones comprise approximately 9.1% of the sample.

This receptor was taken from a human donor with classical Hodgkin lymphoma. The rearrangement joined TRBV4-1 to TRBJ2-7, with TRBD2 matching 9 junction bases. The sample in question was peripheral blood mononuclear cells (PBMCs), obtained at baseline. The CDR3 in this case is CASSQDSSGDEQYF. The DNA reads TGCGCCAGCAGCCAAGATTCTAGCGGGGACGAGCAGTACTTC.